The clone carrying this T cell receptor (beta chain) appeared many times. Its antigen is not known. The diagnosis was founded upon clinical symptoms, serum thyroxine, TRAb, thyroid ultrasound and orbital computed tomography. The data were taken from a study of Graves' ophthalmopathy and Graves' hyperthyroidism. Beta-chain TCR CDR3 regions were amplified from RNA transcripts. Second-round multiplex PCR came after first-round RT-PCR with HTBI primers. From the multiplex PCR reads, TCRdb called clonotypes with MiXCR, one entry per CDR3 protein. The sample holds hundreds of thousands of distinct CDR3 sequences, more than 20% seen once. General study findings and limits: For predicting ophthalmopathy progression, the model had almost 71% sensitivity and under 85% specificity.

V lost 4 bases and J lost 4; bases outside the gene matches: 8. Per germline, CDR1 SGHRS and CDR2 YFSETQ. The CDR3 is 15 residues long. Specimen: peripheral blood. This chain joins TRBV5-1 and TRBJ1-5; 7 bases map to TRBD1. The clonotype was recovered from a woman under 30 with stable Graves' hyperthyroidism. The CDR3 DNA is TGCGCCAGCAGCCGACTGGACAGGACAAATCAGCCCCAGCATTTT. Translation: CASSRLDRTNQPQHF.